This T cell receptor (beta chain) originates from a study of beta chain features in type 1 diabetes. On the study more broadly: No patient-donor differences in age, gender, total cells or subset yield. The samples had roughly 110,000,000 sorted cells examined in all. Findings and limits, study-wide: Insertions were fewer and deletions more numerous at VDJ junctions in type 1 diabetes patients.

Reverse transcribing all isolated RNA meant expressed TCRB transcripts were sequenced. TCRdb's table, derived via immunoSEQ multiplex PCR, lists solely in-frame clones and lacks some. The profile shows about 230,000 clones, 9.6% of them singletons. On average, the one heparinised blood draw given by each donor was about 100 mL. The table lists this clone with a few counts. Its antigen is undetermined. The V gene lost 5 bases and the J gene lost 7 bases, with 11 bases spanning the gap. This CDR3 has 12 amino acids. Germline CDR1 reads GTSNPN; CDR2 reads SVGIG (reference sequence). Material for sequencing was naive CD4+ T cells from blood. The origin of this receptor is a woman younger than 30 in good health. V and J are TRBV30 and TRBJ2-2; D uncertain. The CDR3 here is CAWLSGNGELFF. CDR3 coding DNA: TGTGCCTGGTTGTCAGGAAACGGGGAGCTGTTTTTT.